In this sample, the clone carrying this TCR beta chain turned up a few times. Its target is unknown. The data were obtained in a study of cytomegalovirus exposure and HLA in healthy donors. Turning to the study itself: Most donors, 80% to 90% of over 350 genotyped, fell in the Caucasian-associated ancestry cluster. Study-level results: A few chains tied to CMV proved CMV antigen-specific in vitro. What a later analysis reportedly showed was that an Asian-associated ancestry cluster had fewer N-insertions than the 666-donor mean.

PCR amplification relied on 60 Vbeta primers (plus 13 Jbeta primers). The protocol was immunoSEQ multiplex PCR, while the TCRdb copy is restricted to in-frame clones and leaves out a portion. The sample consists of under 150,000 clones, about 84% of them appearing once. Sequencing was carried out using PBMCs. The TCR was taken from a male donor in good health and CMV-seronegative.

CDR3 sequence reads: CASRNGAVERYNEQFF. Written as DNA, the CDR3 is TGTGCCAGCAGAAATGGGGCAGTCGAGCGCTACAATGAGCAGTTCTTC. The chain combines TRBV27 with TRBJ2-1, with a possible D match to TRBD1 (5 bases). Germline V gene sequence: CDR1 MNHEY, CDR2 SMNVEV (reference sequence). This CDR3 region has 16 residues. V gave up 6 bases and J gave up 3 bases, with 18 bases separating them.